Each of the 30 T cell receptor beta chains below was sequenced from the same sample in a study of blood T cell repertoires in COVID-19. The data were produced by immunoSEQ multiplex PCR, yet TCRdb's version contains in-frame clones alone and is incomplete. The table shows 250,000 to 350,000 clones, with about 91% occurring only once. The sample was peripheral blood. The receptors derive from a woman aged 55-70 years with acute or convalescent COVID-19.

The J gene is TRBJ1-6, the V gene TRBV3-1 (or the pseudogene TRBV3-2); D is undetermined. The CDR3 runs to 13 residues. Trimming shortened V by 2 bases and J by 10 bases, and 9 bases separated the two germline ends. Germline V gives CDR1 LGHDT, CDR2 YNNKEL (reference sequence). The CDR3 region is CASSQRGESPLHF. CDR3 DNA: TGTGCCAGCAGCCAACGGGGAGAATCACCCCTCCACTTT.

A single count supports this clone. The CDR3 bases are TGTGCCAGCACCCAAAAATGGCTGGGTGGGAGGGAGACCCAGTACTTC. Translated: CASTQKWLGGRETQYF. The chain couples TRBV27 to TRBJ2-5; TRBD2 might be the D (6 bases). This CDR3 is built from 16 residues. Per germline, CDR1 MNHEY and CDR2 SMNVEV (reference sequence). Trimming cost V 7 bases and J 5 bases, with 23 bases left between them.

CDR3 residues: CASSPRQGGWYGYTF. The CDR3 coding sequence is TGTGCCAGCAGCCCCCGACAGGGGGGATGGTATGGCTACACCTTC. The chain carries TRBV7-2 and TRBJ1-2; 9 bases are a match to TRBD1. Trimming removed 5 bases from V and 5 bases from J; junction bases left unmatched: 9. CDR1 SGHTA and CDR2 FQGNSA come from the germline V gene. CDR3 size: 15 residues.

This rearrangement joins TRBV4-1 to TRBJ1-2; D is perhaps TRBD1 (5 bases). CDR1 is MGHRA, CDR2 YSYEKL, per germline. CDR3 length: 16 amino acids. V was trimmed by 3 bases and J by 2 bases, leaving 16 bases between them. The CDR3 sequence is CASSQGRGAKNYGYTF. The CDR3 nucleotides are TGCGCCAGCAGCCAGGGGAGGGGCGCGAAGAACTATGGCTACACCTTC.

The chain joins TRBV7-8 to TRBJ2-1, with 9 bases fitting TRBD2. The V gene end was trimmed by 4 bases and the J gene end by 0 bases; junction bases not matched to a gene: 7. The CDR3 has 17 amino acids. The V gene's germline CDR1 is SGHVS and CDR2 FQNEAQ. The CDR3 sequence: CASSSDSGGSSYNEQFF. CDR3 DNA: TGTGCCAGCAGCTCGGATAGCGGGGGTAGCTCCTACAATGAGCAGTTCTTC.

A note on this clone: This sample also contains other DNA sequences that code for the same CDR3. The rearrangement joins TRBV7-9 to TRBJ1-5, with a tentative D call TRBD1 (5 bases). CDR1 is SEHNR, CDR2 FQNEAQ, per germline (reference sequence). V gave up 3 bases and J gave up 6 bases, with 12 bases separating them. The CDR3 loop spans 14 amino acids. The CDR3 is CASSLGQSGQPQHF. In DNA form, the CDR3 reads TGTGCCAGCAGCTTGGGGCAGTCAGGTCAGCCCCAGCATTTT.

The chain has TRBV11-3 and TRBJ2-1; TRBD1 is a possible D gene (6 bases). The germline gives CDR1 SGHNT, CDR2 YENEEA. CDR3 size: 14 residues. V was pared by 1 base and J by 8 bases, with 12 bases between. This CDR3 is CASSLAQGFDEQFF. CDR3 DNA sequence: TGTGCCAGCAGCTTAGCACAGGGATTTGATGAGCAGTTCTTC.

This chain connects TRBV7-2 to TRBJ1-6, with D maybe TRBD1 (6 bases). Trimming cost V 0 bases and J 6 bases, with 15 bases left between them. The length of the CDR3 is 17 residues. Germline CDR1 SGHTA, CDR2 FQGNSA. The CDR3 sequence is CASSLAESGGFNSPLHF. CDR3 coding DNA: TGTGCCAGCAGCTTAGCGGAGTCTGGGGGCTTTAATTCACCCCTCCACTTT. The complete variable domain, with remaining parts taken from reference TRBV7-2 and TRBJ1-6, reads GAGVSQSPSNKVTEKGKDVELRCDPISGHTALYWYRQSLGQGLEFLIYFQGNSAPDKSGLPSDRFSAERTGGSVSTLTIQRTQQEDSAVYLCASSLAESGGFNSPLHFGNGTRLTVT.

V and J are TRBV19 and TRBJ2-2, with TRBD1 matching over 10 bases. There are 15 residues in the CDR3. After removal of 1 base from V and 5 bases from J, the junction contained 1 base not matched to a gene. Germline CDR1 and CDR2: LNHDA and SQIVND (reference sequence). The CDR3 protein is CASSIAGQGTGELFF. In DNA form, the CDR3 reads TGTGCCAGTAGTATAGCGGGACAGGGGACCGGGGAGCTGTTTTTT.

This chain connects TRBV18 to TRBJ1-3; D possibly corresponds to TRBD1 (5 bases). Germline assignment: CDR1 KGHSH and CDR2 LQKENI. Trimming removed 6 bases from V and 0 bases from J, with 9 bases in between. The CDR3 consists of 14 residues. The DNA for the CDR3 is TGTGCCAGCTCCGACAGTACCTCTGGAAACACCATATATTTT. Translated, it gives CASSDSTSGNTIYF.

The V call is TRBV9, the J call TRBJ1-3, with D perhaps TRBD1 (5 bases). V was cut by 4 bases and J by 0 bases, with 11 bases left in between. Germline V gives CDR1 SGDLS, CDR2 YYNGEE. The CDR3 sequence is 15 residues long. In DNA, the CDR3 is TGTGCCAGCAGCTCTACGGGGGGCTCTGGAAACACCATATATTTT. Translated: CASSSTGGSGNTIYF.

The rearrangement links TRBV19 to TRBJ1-1, with 11 bases identical to TRBD1. Germline V gene sequence: CDR1 LNHDA, CDR2 SQIVND (reference sequence). This CDR3 is built from 15 residues. Unmatched junction bases numbered 2, after V lost 4 bases and J lost 1 base. This CDR3 is CASSSGQGANTEAFF. CDR3 coding DNA: TGTGCCAGTAGTAGTGGACAGGGGGCGAACACTGAAGCTTTCTTT.

This clone was detected only once. The chain links TRBV7-6 to TRBJ2-5; 11 bases are shared with TRBD1. After removal of 5 bases from V and 5 bases from J, the junction contained 7 bases not matched to a gene. Germline values: CDR1 SGHVS, CDR2 FNYEAQ. CDR3 length: 15 amino acids. The CDR3 region is CASSRTGGVRETQYF. CDR3 DNA: TGTGCCAGCAGCCGGACAGGGGGCGTCCGGGAGACCCAGTACTTC. Looking up the rest from reference TRBV7-6 and TRBJ2-5 gives the full variable domain: GAGVSQSPRYKVTKRGQDVALRCDPISGHVSLYWYRQALGQGPEFLTYFNYEAQQDKSGLPNDRFSAERPEGSISTLTIQRTEQRDSAMYRCASSRTGGVRETQYFGPGTRLLVL.

J is TRBJ1-5 and V is TRBV28; the D is unclear. Germline loops: CDR1 MDHEN, CDR2 SYDVKM. The CDR3 spans 15 residues. The V and J ends lost 7 bases and 0 bases respectively, with 13 bases between them. In DNA, the CDR3 is TGTGCCAGCACTTCGGGTGGTTATAGCAATCAGCCCCAGCATTTT. It translates to CASTSGGYSNQPQHF.

The chain employs TRBV27 and TRBJ1-2, with 7 bases lining up with TRBD1. The V gene's germline CDR1 is MNHEY and CDR2 SMNVEV (reference sequence). Unmatched junction bases numbered 8, after V lost 2 bases and J lost 5 bases. This CDR3 has 15 residues. The CDR3 DNA follows: TGTGCCAGCAGTTTAACAACGGGACAGCCGTATGGCTACACCTTC. This gives the protein CASSLTTGQPYGYTF.

The table lists this clone with a count of one. The V and J genes are TRBV3-1 (or the pseudogene TRBV3-2) and TRBJ1-6; no clear D gene. Trimming took 3 bases from V and 7 from J, leaving 10 bases between them. CDR3 length equals 14 residues. Germline V gene sequence: CDR1 LGHDT, CDR2 YNNKEL (reference sequence). The CDR3 loop reads CASSHGGGNSPLHF. Written as DNA, the CDR3 is TGTGCCAGCAGCCACGGTGGAGGGAATTCACCCCTCCACTTT.

This clone has more than one count but fewer than ten. This rearrangement joins TRBV19 to TRBJ2-1, with a tentative D call TRBD2 (6 bases). Trimming removed 3 bases from V and 6 bases from J, with 12 bases in between. The V gene's germline CDR1 is LNHDA and CDR2 SQIVND (reference sequence). This CDR3 spans 14 amino acids. CDR3 in amino acids: CASSMGGLPNEQFF. The CDR3 coding sequence is TGTGCCAGTAGTATGGGGGGACTTCCCAATGAGCAGTTCTTC.

The chain recombines TRBV5-1 with TRBJ1-2, with D possibly TRBD1 on 6 matching bases. This CDR3 has 16 residues. The V end was cut by 0 bases, the J end by 4 bases, with 16 bases between. The germline V gene has CDR1 SGHRS and CDR2 YFSETQ. The CDR3 is CASSLEGVPVGYGYTF. CDR3 in DNA: TGCGCCAGCAGCTTGGAGGGGGTTCCCGTGGGCTATGGCTACACCTTC.

The V call is TRBV9, the J call TRBJ2-4; 12 bases fit TRBD2. The ends lost 1 base at V and 5 bases at J; junction bases unmatched: 10. The CDR3 runs 18 residues. Germline CDR1 and CDR2: SGDLS and YYNGEE. The CDR3 here is CASSVSLAGGLGENIQYF. DNA for the CDR3: TGTGCCAGCAGCGTATCCCTAGCGGGGGGGCTAGGGGAAAACATTCAGTACTTC.

The chain has TRBV24-1 and TRBJ2-3, with D unclear. V lost 2 bases to trimming and J lost 2 bases, with 13 bases between them. Germline V CDR1 and CDR2: KGHDR, SFDVKD. The CDR3 sequence is 16 residues long. The CDR3 DNA reads TGTGCCACCAGTGATTCCCTGCGGCAGATCACAGATACGCAGTATTTT. This codes for CATSDSLRQITDTQYF.

This clone has a handful of counts. The chain has TRBV5-1 and TRBJ1-5; 7 nucleotides align to TRBD1. This CDR3 comprises 16 residues. Germline assignment: CDR1 SGHRS and CDR2 YFSETQ. J gave up 4 bases and V 0 bases, and 7 bases lay outside the gene matches. In DNA, the CDR3 is TGCGCCAGCAGCTTGGATCCGGGACAGACTAATCAGCCCCAGCATTTT. This sequence encodes CASSLDPGQTNQPQHF.

This sequence joins TRBV7-2 and TRBJ2-7; D ambiguous. The germline V and J ends were trimmed by 2 bases and 4 bases, with 21 bases remaining between them. This CDR3 is 17 amino acids long. CDR1 and CDR2 (germline): SGHTA, FQGNSA. CDR3 bases: TGTGCCAGCAGCTTAAGGCCGGCAGCCTCCCAGGTGTACGAGCAGTACTTC. The encoded protein is CASSLRPAASQVYEQYF.

The genes are TRBV5-1 and TRBJ2-2; 10 bases match TRBD1. Germline-derived CDR1 and CDR2 are SGHRS and YFSETQ. The junction had 5 bases not matched to a gene; V was cut back by 0 bases and J by 6 bases. The CDR3 length is 16 residues. DNA for the CDR3: TGCGCCAGCAGCTTGGAAGGGACAGGGGTATCCGGGGAGCTGTTTTTT. Encoded protein: CASSLEGTGVSGELFF.

The rearrangement uses TRBV7-8 and TRBJ2-2; no reliable D call. Per germline, CDR1 SGHVS and CDR2 FQNEAQ. This CDR3 has 15 residues. Trimming left V 6 bases short and J 6 bases short, with 17 bases between. As DNA, the CDR3 is TGTGCCAGCAGTAACAACAGAGTCGTGGCCGGGGAGCTGTTTTTT. Amino acid sequence: CASSNNRVVAGELFF.

V usage is TRBV5-4 and J usage is TRBJ2-5; tentative D call: TRBD2 (5 bases). This CDR3 comprises 17 residues. Looked up from germline, CDR1 is SGHNT and CDR2 is YYREEE (reference sequence). V was clipped by 2 bases and J by 1 base, with 18 bases between them. The CDR3 protein is CASSFPQRPGSQETQYF. CDR3 sequence (DNA): TGTGCCAGCAGCTTTCCTCAAAGGCCGGGGAGCCAAGAGACCCAGTACTTC. Complete variable domain (other parts from reference TRBV5-4 and TRBJ2-5): ETGVTQSPTHLIKTRGQQVTLRCSSQSGHNTVSWYQQALGQGPQFIFQYYREEENGRGNFPPRFSGLQFPNYSSELNVNALELDDSALYLCASSFPQRPGSQETQYFGPGTRLLVL.

The rearrangement joins TRBV5-1 to TRBJ2-7; 7 bases fit TRBD1. This CDR3 is built from 14 residues. CDR1 is SGHRS, CDR2 YFSETQ, per germline. Trimming at V came to 0 bases and at J to 3 bases, leaving 3 bases not matched to a gene. The CDR3 sequence is CASSLGTGVYEQYF. The CDR3 bases are TGCGCCAGCAGCTTGGGGACAGGTGTCTACGAGCAGTACTTC.

V is TRBV28 and J is TRBJ2-5; D possibly corresponds to TRBD2 (5 bases). The germline V gene encodes CDR1 MDHEN and CDR2 SYDVKM. This CDR3 region has 13 residues. Trimming cost V 6 bases and J 1 base, with 9 bases left between them. The CDR3 sequence is CASSSGFQETQYF. The CDR3 nucleotides read TGTGCCAGCAGCTCGGGATTCCAAGAGACCCAGTACTTC.

The CDR3 sequence: CATSRDSTSGYNEQFF. CDR3 sequence (DNA): TGTGCCACCAGCAGAGATTCGACTAGCGGTTACAATGAGCAGTTCTTC. The chain combines TRBV15 with TRBJ2-1; TRBD2 matches 9 bases. V lost 0 bases to trimming and J lost 4 bases; unmatched junction nucleotides: 4. Germline CDR1 and CDR2: LNHNV and YYDKDF (reference sequence). The CDR3 runs 16 residues.

The chain couples TRBV6-5 to TRBJ1-2; D unclear. The V and J ends lost 0 bases and 8 bases respectively, with 10 bases between them. Germline values: CDR1 MNHEY, CDR2 SVGAGI. CDR3 length: 13 amino acids. The CDR3 DNA sequence: TGTGCCAGCAGTTACTCGGTAGAGTTAGGCTACACCTTC. Its translation is CASSYSVELGYTF.

This clone was detected only once. V usage is TRBV18 and J usage is TRBJ1-5; D is unresolved. The V and J ends lost 2 bases and 1 base respectively, with 15 bases between them. This CDR3 spans 17 amino acids. Germline values: CDR1 KGHSH, CDR2 LQKENI. The CDR3 region has the DNA TGTGCCAGCTCACCAGTCGCCATTACTGCAAGCAATCAGCCCCAGCATTTT. It encodes CASSPVAITASNQPQHF.